This passage covers 29 T cell receptor beta chains from one sample sequenced in a study of blood T cell repertoires in COVID-19. Method: immunoSEQ multiplex PCR; TCRdb's copy keeps in-frame clones and lacks some. The data contain a few hundred thousand clones, about 89% of them singletons. Sequencing was performed on peripheral blood. These receptors originate from a man aged 25-45 years with acute or convalescent COVID-19.

CDR3 nucleotide sequence: TGTGCCAGTAGTATAACGCGAAACTATGGCTACACCTTC. This codes for CASSITRNYGYTF. The chain carries TRBV19 and TRBJ1-2; D is ambiguous. The CDR3 covers 13 residues. Germline V gene data show CDR1 as LNHDA and CDR2 as SQIVND (reference sequence). The V gene lost 2 bases and the J gene lost 2 bases, with 6 bases spanning the gap.

The rearrangement joins TRBV14 to TRBJ1-1; no clear D gene. The CDR3 contains 15 residues. Trimming left V 0 bases short and J 1 base short, with 9 bases between. Germline assignment: CDR1 SGHDN and CDR2 FVKESK. The CDR3 spells CASSQDHRQNTEAFF. CDR3 DNA: TGTGCCAGCAGCCAAGATCACAGACAGAACACTGAAGCTTTCTTT.

This clone was seen a few times. The chain couples TRBV18 to TRBJ2-7, with 7 nucleotides matching TRBD2. CDR1 is KGHSH, CDR2 LQKENI, per germline. V lost 3 bases to trimming and J lost 3 bases; unmatched junction nucleotides: 5. The CDR3 length is 14 residues. This chain's CDR3 is CASSPGGRVYEQYF. The CDR3 DNA reads as TGTGCCAGCTCACCCGGCGGGAGAGTCTACGAGCAGTACTTC.

This clone was recorded a few times. Sequence at one end of the junction differs from germline and may be a read error. This chain uses TRBV7-7 with TRBJ2-7; 7 bases line up with TRBD2. CDR1 and CDR2 from the germline V gene are SSHAT and FNYEAQ (reference sequence). The CDR3 is made up of 13 amino acids. The CDR3 reads CASSLGAGNEQYF. The CDR3 DNA reads TGTGCTAGCAGCTTAGGAGCGGGGAACGAGCAGTACTTC.

This clone was counted a few times. The chain links TRBV6-4 to TRBJ2-2; the D gene is possibly TRBD1 (6 bases). V lost 3 bases and J 3 bases, leaving 8 bases between the germline ends. CDR1 is MRHNA, CDR2 SNTAGT, per germline. This CDR3 is built from 14 residues. CDR3 loop: CASSEDRYTGELFF. CDR3 DNA sequence: TGTGCCAGCAGTGAGGACAGATACACCGGGGAGCTGTTTTTT.

V gene TRBV4-2 combines with J gene TRBJ1-1; TRBD1 agrees at 11 bases. The CDR3 spans 16 residues. V was clipped by 3 bases and J by 4 bases; unmatched bases: 7. CDR1 LGHNA and CDR2 YNFKEQ come from the germline V gene. The DNA of the CDR3 is TGTGCCAGCAGCCATGGGACAGGGGGGCTCGGCACTGAAGCTTTCTTT. It translates to CASSHGTGGLGTEAFF.

The chain links TRBV2 to TRBJ2-2, with D maybe TRBD2 (6 bases). This CDR3 has 15 residues. V was trimmed by 4 bases and J by 7 bases, leaving 16 bases between them. Germline loops: CDR1 SNHLY, CDR2 FYNNEI. The CDR3 region is CASSGRAASVGELFF. CDR3 bases: TGTGCCAGCAGTGGAAGGGCGGCTAGCGTCGGGGAGCTGTTTTTT.

The rearrangement joins TRBV6-1 to TRBJ2-5; perhaps TRBD1 as D (6 bases). The CDR3 contains 16 residues. Germline CDR1 reads MNHNS; CDR2 reads SASEGT. The V and J ends lost 2 bases and 2 bases respectively, with 15 bases between them. DNA for the CDR3: TGTGCCAGCAGTGAATCGGTGGGGGCCACGCAAGAGACCCAGTACTTC. Translating gives CASSESVGATQETQYF.

The chain combines TRBV9 with TRBJ2-2, with D possibly matching TRBD1 (6 bases). The CDR3 is 15 amino acids. The ends were cut back, 1 base at V and 7 bases at J, with 14 bases in the middle. Germline CDR1 SGDLS, CDR2 YYNGEE. CDR3 DNA sequence: TGTGCCAGCAGCGTATTACAGGGTTACGGCGGGGAGCTGTTTTTT. Encoded protein: CASSVLQGYGGELFF.

This chain connects TRBV18 to TRBJ1-1; TRBD1 is a possible D gene (6 bases). The germline gives CDR1 KGHSH, CDR2 LQKENI. V was clipped by 3 bases and J by 3 bases, with 11 bases between them. The CDR3 contains 14 residues. CDR3 bases: TGTGCCAGCTCACCGGACAGAGTGGACACTGAAGCTTTCTTT. Amino acid sequence: CASSPDRVDTEAFF.

The CDR3 sequence: CASSLGVYEQYF. CDR3 DNA sequence: TGTGCCAGCAGTCTAGGGGTCTACGAGCAGTACTTC. J is TRBJ2-7 and V is TRBV13; maybe TRBD1 (5 bases). The CDR3 covers 12 residues. The V gene's germline CDR1 is PRHDT and CDR2 FYEKMQ (reference sequence). With 6 bases removed from V and 3 bases from J, the gap between germline ends came to 9 bases.

V gene TRBV28 combines with J gene TRBJ1-6; the match to TRBD1 covers 7 bases. CDR3 length equals 12 residues. J was trimmed by 13 bases and V by 2 bases; bases with no gene match: 2. Germline CDR1 and CDR2: MDHEN and SYDVKM. In nucleotides, the CDR3 is TGTGCCAGCAGTTTAGGGACAGACCCCCTCCACTTT. It is translated as CASSLGTDPLHF.

The V call is TRBV30, the J call TRBJ1-4; no firm D call. The CDR3 spans 15 residues. The V gene lost 2 bases and the J gene lost 0 bases, with 10 bases spanning the gap. Germline V gene sequence: CDR1 GTSNPN, CDR2 SVGIG (reference sequence). This CDR3 reads CAWSYQGATNEKLFF. In DNA form, the CDR3 reads TGTGCCTGGAGTTACCAAGGAGCAACTAATGAAAAACTGTTTTTT. Full variable domain (outside the CDR3, taken from reference TRBV30 and TRBJ1-4): SQTIHQWPATLVQPVGSPLSLECTVEGTSNPNLYWYRQAAGRGLQLLFYSVGIGQISSEVPQNLSASRPQDRQFILSSKKLLLSDSGFYLCAWSYQGATNEKLFFGSGTQLSVL.

The rearrangement joins TRBV7-9 to TRBJ1-1; TRBD1 matches 8 bases. Germline V gene data show CDR1 as SEHNR and CDR2 as FQNEAQ (reference sequence). Losses at the gene ends were 5 bases for V and 4 bases for J; bases not matched to a gene: 3. The CDR3 is 13 residues long. Here the CDR3 reads CASSVTGGTEAFF. The CDR3 coding sequence is TGTGCCAGCAGCGTAACAGGGGGCACTGAAGCTTTCTTT.

This clone was seen more than once but under ten times. The chain is built from TRBV28 and TRBJ1-3; TRBD1 matches 7 bases. This CDR3 is 15 amino acids long. The V gene end was trimmed by 7 bases and the J gene end by 0 bases; junction bases not matched to a gene: 6. Germline V lookup: CDR1 MDHEN, CDR2 SYDVKM. The CDR3 protein is CASTYDRVSGNTIYF. CDR3 sequence (DNA): TGTGCCAGCACTTATGACAGGGTCTCTGGAAACACCATATATTTT.

V usage is TRBV5-4 and J usage is TRBJ2-1; 9 nucleotides align to TRBD1. The CDR3 extends over 15 amino acids. Looked up from germline, CDR1 is SGHNT and CDR2 is YYREEE (reference sequence). Losses at the gene ends were 5 bases for V and 7 bases for J; bases not matched to a gene: 10. The chain's CDR3 is CASREDRGIYNEQFF. The CDR3 DNA reads TGTGCCAGCAGGGAGGACAGGGGAATTTATAATGAGCAGTTCTTC.

J is TRBJ1-4 and V is TRBV9; TRBD1 matches at 8 bases. After removal of 3 bases from V and 6 bases from J, the junction contained 7 bases not matched to a gene. The CDR3 runs 15 residues. Germline CDR1 and CDR2: SGDLS and YYNGEE. As DNA, the CDR3 is TGTGCCAGCAGCGCCGGACAGGGTTGGGATGAAAAACTGTTTTTT. The encoded protein is CASSAGQGWDEKLFF.

This chain joins TRBV7-2 and TRBJ1-4; 8 bases line up with TRBD1. The CDR3 is 13 amino acids. Germline CDR1 SGHTA, CDR2 FQGNSA. V trimming: 4 bases; J trimming: 10 bases; junction bases outside the gene matches: 5. The CDR3 DNA sequence: TGTGCCAGCAGCTCGACAGGGGAAGGAAAACTGTTTTTT. Translation: CASSSTGEGKLFF.

The rearrangement links TRBV19 to TRBJ1-5; TRBD1 aligns across 8 bases. The CDR3 loop spans 15 amino acids. V was clipped by 5 bases and J by 1 base; unmatched bases: 4. From germline, CDR1 is LNHDA and CDR2 SQIVND (reference sequence). The CDR3 DNA reads TGTGCCAGTAGTTTTAGACAGGGGAGCAATCAGCCCCAGCATTTT. This gives the protein CASSFRQGSNQPQHF.

The chain uses TRBV4-1 and TRBJ1-5; possibly TRBD1 for D (6 bases). This CDR3 comprises 16 residues. From germline, CDR1 is MGHRA and CDR2 YSYEKL. The V end lost 2 bases, the J end lost 7 bases, and 18 bases lay between the germline ends. The CDR3 bases are TGCGCCAGCAGCCAAACGAGCGACAGGCGGCTCCAGCCCCAGCATTTT. It encodes CASSQTSDRRLQPQHF.

This rearrangement joins TRBV30 to TRBJ2-2; D gene ambiguous. V was trimmed by 2 bases and J by 7 bases, leaving 8 bases between them. The germline gives CDR1 GTSNPN, CDR2 SVGIG (reference sequence). This CDR3 has 12 residues. CDR3 in DNA: TGTGCCTGGAGTCTGGTACACGGGGAGCTGTTTTTT. This translates into CAWSLVHGELFF.

The sample holds one count of this clone. V is TRBV6-2 or TRBV6-3 and J is TRBJ2-3; D is ambiguous. Germline V gives CDR1 MNHEY, CDR2 SVGEGT. The CDR3 covers 15 residues. V dropped 2 bases and J dropped 1 base, with 10 bases sitting between them. This chain's CDR3 is CASSYPGSRTDTQYF. The CDR3 DNA follows: TGTGCCAGCAGTTACCCGGGTTCCCGCACAGATACGCAGTATTTT.

The chain recombines TRBV11-2 with TRBJ1-3; no clear D. V lost 1 base, J lost 0 bases, and 10 bases lay in between. The CDR3 contains 16 residues. Germline V lookup: CDR1 SGHAT, CDR2 FQNNGV. The CDR3, as DNA: TGTGCCAGCAGCTTAGTGTCTATCCTCTCTGGAAACACCATATATTTT. This codes for CASSLVSILSGNTIYF. The full variable domain, in which reference TRBV11-2 and TRBJ1-3 provide the parts outside the CDR3, is EAGVAQSPRYKIIEKRQSVAFWCNPISGHATLYWYQQILGQGPKLLIQFQNNGVVDDSQLPKDRFSAERLKGVDSTLKIQPAKLEDSAVYLCASSLVSILSGNTIYFGEGSWLTVV.

The chain links TRBV4-2 to TRBJ1-1; TRBD1 matches 8 bases. This CDR3 has 17 amino acids. Unmatched junction bases numbered 18, after V lost 7 bases and J lost 5 bases. Germline CDR1 reads LGHNA; CDR2 reads YNFKEQ. The CDR3 protein is CASTKGGDRGPGTEAFF. The CDR3 DNA reads TGTGCCAGCACCAAGGGGGGTGACAGGGGACCGGGGACTGAAGCTTTCTTT.

This chain links TRBV3-1 (or the pseudogene TRBV3-2) with TRBJ1-6; D is uncertain. From germline, CDR1 is LGHDT and CDR2 YNNKEL (reference sequence). The length of the CDR3 is 15 residues. The V gene lost 4 bases and the J gene lost 3 bases, with 10 bases spanning the gap. This CDR3 reads CASSRVGDYNSPLHF. The CDR3, as DNA: TGTGCCAGCAGCCGAGTCGGGGACTATAATTCACCCCTCCACTTT.

The chain uses TRBV5-8 and TRBJ2-7; weak D call: TRBD2 (6 bases). This CDR3 is 14 amino acids long. Per the germline V gene, CDR1 is SGHTS and CDR2 is YDEGEE. Trimming took 4 bases from V and 3 from J, leaving 14 bases between them. CDR3 coding DNA: TGTGCCAGCAGCCTTGGAGGGAATCTCTACGAGCAGTACTTC. This encodes CASSLGGNLYEQYF.

This clone was recorded once. The genes are TRBV28 and TRBJ1-1, with 8 nucleotides matching TRBD1. CDR1 and CDR2 from the germline V gene are MDHEN and SYDVKM. V was clipped by 6 bases and J by 0 bases; unmatched bases: 9. The CDR3 has 16 residues. CDR3 in amino acids: CASSPRTGLMNTEAFF. DNA for the CDR3: TGTGCCAGCAGCCCTAGGACAGGGCTCATGAACACTGAAGCTTTCTTT.

On this clone: The same CDR3 is also encoded by other DNA sequences in this sample. The chain has TRBV30 and TRBJ1-5; 12 bases agree with TRBD1. CDR1 is GTSNPN and CDR2 is SVGIG in the germline V gene (reference sequence). This CDR3 region has 13 residues. The V and J ends lost 5 bases and 5 bases, in that order; junction bases with no gene match: 1. Here the CDR3 reads CAWGTGGYQPQHF. CDR3 nucleotide sequence: TGTGCCTGGGGGACAGGGGGCTATCAGCCCCAGCATTTT.

This clone was picked up one time. The rearrangement links TRBV18 to TRBJ1-1; no reliable D call. Trimming removed 2 bases at V and 3 bases at J, with 4 bases between. The CDR3 has 12 residues. Germline V lookup: CDR1 KGHSH, CDR2 LQKENI. The DNA of the CDR3 is TGTGCCAGCTCACCAATCGACACTGAAGCTTTCTTT. It specifies CASSPIDTEAFF.